The 22 T cell receptor beta chains below were found in one sample sequenced in a study of blood T cell repertoires in COVID-19. Some clones are missing from TCRdb's copy, which holds only in-frame ones; the method was immunoSEQ multiplex PCR. The sample comprises about 170,000 clones, 80% to 85% of which are singletons, and roughly a tenth rests with the top ten. The sample taken for sequencing was peripheral blood. Receptors originate from a man in his 70s with active or convalescent COVID-19.

The chain is built from TRBV15 and TRBJ2-7; TRBD1 matches 7 bases. V lost 3 bases and J lost 2; bases outside the gene matches: 7. This CDR3 is 15 amino acids long. Germline CDR1 is LNHNV and CDR2 is YYDKDF (reference sequence). The chain's CDR3 is CATSRNFDRAYEQYF. CDR3 nucleotides: TGTGCCACCAGCAGGAACTTCGACAGGGCCTACGAGCAGTACTTC.

CDR3 loop: CASRPMGGIEKLFF. CDR3 DNA sequence: TGTGCCAGCAGACCCATGGGGGGTATTGAAAAACTGTTTTTT. The chain couples TRBV6-6 to TRBJ1-4; tentative D call: TRBD1 (5 bases). The CDR3 runs to 14 residues. Trimming took 6 bases from V and 7 from J, leaving 15 bases between them. Germline V lookup: CDR1 MNHNY, CDR2 SVGAGI (reference sequence).

This clone is a singleton in its sample. The genes are TRBV9 and TRBJ2-4; D is undetermined. CDR3 length equals 14 residues. The V end was cut by 0 bases, the J end by 0 bases, with 4 bases between. The germline gives CDR1 SGDLS, CDR2 YYNGEE. The CDR3 bases are TGTGCCAGCAGCGTAGATATAGCCAAAAACATTCAGTACTTC. This translates into CASSVDIAKNIQYF.

This chain uses TRBV11-2 with TRBJ1-1; 11 bases agree with TRBD1. Germline values: CDR1 SGHAT, CDR2 FQNNGV. With V trimmed by 1 base and J by 6 bases, 1 base remained unmatched. The CDR3 spans 14 residues. Here the CDR3 reads CASSLGDRGSEAFF. The CDR3 DNA is TGTGCCAGCAGCTTAGGGGACAGGGGGTCTGAAGCTTTCTTT.

This clone was detected only a few times. The V gene is TRBV6-2 or TRBV6-3, the J gene TRBJ2-1; 11 bases fit TRBD2. The CDR3 spans 16 residues. Germline V gene lookup returns CDR1 MNHEY and CDR2 SVGEGT. V dropped 2 bases and J dropped 2; count of bases not matched to a gene: 2. CDR3 amino acids: CASSYASGRPYNEQFF. The CDR3 bases are TGTGCCAGCAGTTACGCTAGCGGGAGGCCCTACAATGAGCAGTTCTTC.

The V gene is TRBV6-6, the J gene TRBJ1-4; TRBD1 might be the D (5 bases). The V and J ends lost 4 bases and 2 bases respectively, with 11 bases between them. Germline V gene data show CDR1 as MNHNY and CDR2 as SVGAGI (reference sequence). CDR3 length: 15 residues. In DNA form, the CDR3 reads TGTGCCAGCAGTTCCCGTGGGGGGACTAATGAAAAACTGTTTTTT. Amino acid sequence: CASSSRGGTNEKLFF.

The chain employs TRBV4-3 and TRBJ1-1; possibly TRBD1 for D (6 bases). The V end was cut by 0 bases, the J end by 3 bases, with 11 bases between. Germline loops: CDR1 LGHNA, CDR2 YSLEER. The CDR3 runs 15 residues. CDR3 nucleotide sequence: TGCGCCAGCAGCCAAGATTTTGGGGGCGACACTGAAGCTTTCTTT. Its translation: CASSQDFGGDTEAFF.

The chain recombines TRBV7-2 with TRBJ1-2; 9 positions match TRBD1. The germline V gene has CDR1 SGHTA and CDR2 FQGNSA. With V trimmed by 6 bases and J by 8 bases, 10 bases remained unmatched. CDR3 length: 14 residues. DNA for the CDR3: TGTGCCAGCAGATCCGCGGGACAGGGATGGGGCTACACCTTC. The encoded protein is CASRSAGQGWGYTF.

The V and J genes are TRBV6-2 or TRBV6-3 and TRBJ1-2; no reliable D call. Germline values: CDR1 MNHEY, CDR2 SVGEGT. CDR3 length: 12 amino acids. Trimming cost V 2 bases and J 3 bases, with 4 bases left between them. CDR3 in DNA: TGTGCCAGCAGTTACCCCTACTATGGCTACACCTTC. This gives the protein CASSYPYYGYTF.

This clone was observed a handful of times. This chain connects TRBV4-1 to TRBJ1-5; D uncertain. V gave up 3 bases and J gave up 4 bases, with 7 bases separating them. Looked up from germline, CDR1 is MGHRA and CDR2 is YSYEKL. CDR3 length equals 13 residues. CDR3 coding DNA: TGCGCCAGCAGCCAGAACAGAAATCAGCCCCAGCATTTT. This translates into CASSQNRNQPQHF.

The genes are TRBV19 and TRBJ1-6; D possibly corresponds to TRBD1 (6 bases). There are 13 residues in the CDR3. The ends were cut back, 5 bases at V and 11 bases at J, with 13 bases in the middle. CDR1 is LNHDA and CDR2 is SQIVND in the germline V gene (reference sequence). The chain's CDR3 is CASSPPGVPPLHF. The DNA for the CDR3 is TGTGCCAGTAGTCCCCCAGGGGTGCCACCCCTCCACTTT. Full variable domain (rest looked up from reference TRBV19 and TRBJ1-6): DGGITQSPKYLFRKEGQNVTLSCEQNLNHDAMYWYRQDPGQGLRLIYYSQIVNDFQKGDIAEGYSVSREKKESFPLTVTSAQKNPTAFYLCASSPPGVPPLHFGNGTRLTVT.

The CDR3 loop is CASSKQIYTEAFF. The DNA for the CDR3 is TGTGCCAGCAGCAAACAGATTTACACTGAAGCTTTCTTT. The chain joins TRBV7-2 to TRBJ1-1; D gene ambiguous. Trimming removed 5 bases from V and 3 bases from J, with 10 bases in between. The CDR3 loop spans 13 amino acids. The V gene's germline CDR1 is SGHTA and CDR2 FQGNSA.

The chain joins TRBV2 to TRBJ2-7; D is uncertain. With 4 bases removed from V and 2 bases from J, the gap between germline ends came to 12 bases. Germline V CDR1 and CDR2: SNHLY, FYNNEI. The CDR3 loop spans 14 amino acids. The CDR3 reads CASSVFPGTYEQYF. CDR3 bases: TGTGCCAGCAGTGTCTTTCCAGGAACCTACGAGCAGTACTTC. The full variable domain, completed using reference TRBV2 and TRBJ2-7, is EPEVTQTPSHQVTQMGQEVILRCVPISNHLYFYWYRQILGQKVEFLVSFYNNEISEKSEIFDDQFSVERPDGSNFTLKIRSTKLEDSAMYFCASSVFPGTYEQYFGPGTRLTVT.

The V and J genes are TRBV4-3 and TRBJ1-1; tentatively, D is TRBD1 (6 bases). This CDR3 region has 16 residues. V was cut by 0 bases and J by 3 bases, with 14 bases left in between. Germline values: CDR1 LGHNA, CDR2 YSLEER. CDR3 sequence: CASSQDQAGAYTEAFF. The CDR3 nucleotides read TGCGCCAGCAGCCAAGATCAAGCGGGGGCGTACACTGAAGCTTTCTTT.

The chain employs TRBV6-2 or TRBV6-3 and TRBJ1-1; D uncertain. CDR1 is MNHEY and CDR2 is SVGEGT in the germline V gene. With 5 bases removed from V and 3 bases from J, the gap between germline ends came to 13 bases. The CDR3 has 14 residues. The CDR3 DNA follows: TGTGCCAGCAGTGGGTGGGAGCGGGACACTGAAGCTTTCTTT. Its protein product is CASSGWERDTEAFF.

The chain is built from TRBV19 and TRBJ2-2; D may be TRBD1 (6 bases). The length of the CDR3 is 14 residues. Germline V lookup: CDR1 LNHDA, CDR2 SQIVND (reference sequence). Trimming cost V 5 bases and J 5 bases, with 12 bases left between them. The CDR3 bases are TGTGCCAGTAGTGTCCACAGGGAAACCGGGGAGCTGTTTTTT. It specifies CASSVHRETGELFF.

The CDR3 protein is CASSQAYRGDRVSEQYF. The CDR3 DNA is TGTGCCAGCAGCCAGGCGTATCGAGGGGACAGGGTTTCCGAGCAGTACTTC. This rearrangement joins TRBV14 to TRBJ2-7, with TRBD1 matching over 9 bases. Germline V gene sequence: CDR1 SGHDN, CDR2 FVKESK. The CDR3 loop spans 17 amino acids. Losses at the gene ends were 3 bases for V and 6 bases for J; bases not matched to a gene: 15.

The genes are TRBV18 and TRBJ1-4, with a possible D match to TRBD1 (5 bases). The V gene lost 1 base and the J gene lost 3 bases, with 6 bases spanning the gap. Germline CDR1 reads KGHSH; CDR2 reads LQKENI. The CDR3 consists of 14 residues. CDR3 region: CASSPRGANEKLFF. CDR3 coding DNA: TGTGCCAGCTCACCACGGGGCGCTAATGAAAAACTGTTTTTT.

Here the CDR3 reads CASSLGGSGRSGNEQFF. In DNA, the CDR3 is TGTGCCAGCAGCTTAGGGGGGAGCGGGAGGTCGGGCAATGAGCAGTTCTTC. This rearrangement joins TRBV11-3 to TRBJ2-1; 9 bases match TRBD2. J gave up 6 bases and V 1 base, and 10 bases lay outside the gene matches. Germline CDR1 and CDR2: SGHNT and YENEEA. The CDR3 has 17 amino acids.

The chain recombines TRBV2 with TRBJ1-6; D is unclear. Germline values: CDR1 SNHLY, CDR2 FYNNEI. Trimming pared 5 bases from V and 7 bases from J, leaving 18 bases between. This CDR3 contains 16 residues. CDR3 in amino acids: CASSTRLGFGNSPLHF. The CDR3 DNA reads TGTGCCAGCAGTACCCGGCTGGGTTTCGGGAATTCACCCCTCCACTTT. Together with reference TRBV2 and TRBJ1-6, the CDR3 gives the full variable domain: EPEVTQTPSHQVTQMGQEVILRCVPISNHLYFYWYRQILGQKVEFLVSFYNNEISEKSEIFDDQFSVERPDGSNFTLKIRSTKLEDSAMYFCASSTRLGFGNSPLHFGNGTRLTVT.

The chain joins TRBV9 to TRBJ2-2; possibly TRBD1 for D (6 bases). V was cut by 0 bases and J by 5 bases, with 17 bases left in between. Germline V gives CDR1 SGDLS, CDR2 YYNGEE. The CDR3 extends over 17 amino acids. The CDR3 bases are TGTGCCAGCAGCGTAGAGATGGGCAGGGGATCTACCGGGGAGCTGTTTTTT. This sequence encodes CASSVEMGRGSTGELFF.

The genes are TRBV6-6 and TRBJ1-4; no reliable D call. V shed 6 bases and J shed 8 bases, with 10 bases lying between them. There are 12 residues in the CDR3. Germline lookup yields CDR1 MNHNY and CDR2 SVGAGI (reference sequence). CDR3 in amino acids: CASRERNEKLFF. As DNA, the CDR3 is TGTGCCAGCAGGGAGAGGAACGAAAAACTGTTTTTT.